A single sample is the source of the 28 T cell receptor beta chains below, sequenced in a study of blood T cell repertoires in COVID-19. This table comes from immunoSEQ multiplex PCR, and its TCRdb copy is limited to in-frame clones, with some not included. The top ten clones hold roughly a tenth of a sample with about 330,000 clones, roughly 87% of them seen once. Material: peripheral blood. The receptor set was obtained from a man aged 30-40 years with COVID-19, enrolled during active disease.

The gene calls are TRBV6-5 and TRBJ2-7; D unclear. The V and J ends lost 4 bases and 7 bases respectively, with 8 bases between them. CDR1 and CDR2 from the germline V gene are MNHEY and SVGAGI. The length of the CDR3 is 11 residues. CDR3 in amino acids: CASSSPLEQYF. CDR3 DNA sequence: TGTGCCAGCAGTTCCCCGTTAGAGCAGTACTTC.

This clone was seen only a few times. The chain employs TRBV20-1 and TRBJ1-1, with D perhaps TRBD1 (6 bases). Per the germline V gene, CDR1 is DFQATT and CDR2 is SNEGSKA (reference sequence). Trimming removed 3 bases at V and 0 bases at J, with 8 bases between. This CDR3 is built from 13 residues. The CDR3 nucleotides read TGCAGTGCTAGTGGGACATTGAACACTGAAGCTTTCTTT. Translation gives CSASGTLNTEAFF.

V and J are TRBV7-9 and TRBJ2-1; 7 bases line up with TRBD1. The V gene's germline CDR1 is SEHNR and CDR2 FQNEAQ (reference sequence). The CDR3 loop spans 17 amino acids. The V and J ends lost 5 bases and 6 bases, in that order; junction bases with no gene match: 16. The CDR3 sequence is CASSPASLTGIRNEQFF. As DNA, the CDR3 is TGTGCCAGCAGCCCCGCCTCCCTGACAGGGATCCGCAATGAGCAGTTCTTC.

The chain joins TRBV2 to TRBJ1-1; maybe TRBD1 (6 bases). The length of the CDR3 is 14 residues. CDR1 and CDR2 (germline): SNHLY, FYNNEI. V lost 4 bases, J lost 1 base, and 10 bases lay in between. In DNA, the CDR3 is TGTGCCAGCAGTGTCCAGGGGTCGAACACTGAAGCTTTCTTT. Translating gives CASSVQGSNTEAFF.

DNA for the CDR3: TGTGCCAGCAGTAAATTAACAGGGGTGGGCTACACCTTC. This gives the protein CASSKLTGVGYTF. The chain links TRBV3-1 (or the pseudogene TRBV3-2) to TRBJ1-2; 7 positions match TRBD1. From germline, CDR1 is LGHDT and CDR2 YNNKEL (reference sequence). The ends lost 6 bases at V and 8 bases at J; junction bases unmatched: 9. The CDR3 contains 13 residues.

CDR3 amino acids: CASSQEGTSGTYEQYF. In DNA, the CDR3 is TGTGCCAGCAGCCAAGAGGGGACTAGCGGGACCTACGAGCAGTACTTC. The J gene is TRBJ2-7, the V gene TRBV3-1 (or the pseudogene TRBV3-2), with 13 nucleotides matching TRBD2. Trimming took 0 bases from V and 2 from J; bases not matched to a gene: 1. The CDR3 is made up of 16 amino acids. Germline CDR1 reads LGHDT; CDR2 reads YNNKEL (reference sequence).

The chain couples TRBV19 to TRBJ1-2; TRBD1 matches 7 bases. The germline V gene has CDR1 LNHDA and CDR2 SQIVND (reference sequence). Trimming removed 3 bases from V and 2 bases from J; junction bases left unmatched: 9. This CDR3 region has 16 residues. The CDR3 here is CASSIATSTGNYGYTF. CDR3 sequence (DNA): TGTGCCAGTAGTATCGCAACTTCGACAGGGAACTATGGCTACACCTTC.

V gene TRBV5-1 combines with J gene TRBJ2-7; the match to TRBD1 covers 7 bases. CDR3 length: 14 amino acids. CDR1 is SGHRS, CDR2 YFSETQ, per germline. Trimming cost V 0 bases and J 3 bases; bases outside gene matches: 3. In nucleotides, the CDR3 is TGCGCCAGCAGCTTGGAGACAGGGTTCTACGAGCAGTACTTC. It codes for CASSLETGFYEQYF. Complete variable domain (other parts from reference TRBV5-1 and TRBJ2-7): KAGVTQTPRYLIKTRGQQVTLSCSPISGHRSVSWYQQTPGQGLQFLFEYFSETQRNKGNFPGRFSGRQFSNSRSEMNVSTLELGDSALYLCASSLETGFYEQYFGPGTRLTVT.

The chain couples TRBV5-1 to TRBJ1-2; D is perhaps TRBD1 (6 bases). Germline V gene sequence: CDR1 SGHRS, CDR2 YFSETQ. This CDR3 comprises 13 residues. V gave up 2 bases and J gave up 6 bases, with 11 bases separating them. CDR3 coding DNA: TGCGCCAGCAGCTTTCTCAGGGGCAATGGCTACACCTTC. Its translation is CASSFLRGNGYTF.

The chain uses TRBV5-6 and TRBJ2-5; 9 nucleotides match TRBD1. The DNA end lines up better with TRBJ2-7; the J call may be wrong. This CDR3 spans 15 amino acids. Per the germline V gene, CDR1 is SGHDT and CDR2 is YYEEEE. The CDR3 DNA reads as TGTGCCAGCATCCTCCTTGGACAGGGGATGGACGAGCAGTACTTC. This encodes CASILLGQGMDEQYF.

The chain couples TRBV7-2 to TRBJ2-2; possibly TRBD2 for D (5 bases). The CDR3 consists of 16 residues. CDR1 SGHTA and CDR2 FQGNSA come from the germline V gene. V was cut by 5 bases and J by 3 bases, with 16 bases left in between. The DNA for the CDR3 is TGTGCCAGCAGCCCATTCTCGACGGGGTACACCGGGGAGCTGTTTTTT. It specifies CASSPFSTGYTGELFF.

This sequence joins TRBV5-1 and TRBJ2-2, with TRBD1 as a possible D gene (6 bases). Germline loops: CDR1 SGHRS, CDR2 YFSETQ. The germline V and J ends were trimmed by 4 bases and 7 bases, with 17 bases remaining between them. This CDR3 comprises 15 residues. CDR3 in amino acids: CASSANRVINGELFF. The CDR3 DNA sequence: TGCGCCAGCAGCGCAAACAGGGTTATTAACGGGGAGCTGTTTTTT.

The chain's CDR3 is CASSYRLAGEYEQYF. The CDR3 bases are TGTGCCAGCAGTTACCGCCTAGCGGGAGAGTACGAGCAGTACTTC. This chain joins TRBV6-5 and TRBJ2-7; TRBD2 aligns across 10 bases. The CDR3 sequence is 15 residues long. V lost 2 bases to trimming and J lost 4 bases; unmatched junction nucleotides: 5. Germline assignment: CDR1 MNHEY and CDR2 SVGAGI.

V gene TRBV28 combines with J gene TRBJ2-2, with 10 bases aligning to TRBD1. With V trimmed by 5 bases and J by 4 bases, 13 bases remained unmatched. This CDR3 spans 18 amino acids. CDR1 MDHEN and CDR2 SYDVKM come from the germline V gene. CDR3 sequence: CASSPGQGIWMGTGELFF. For the CDR3, the DNA is TGTGCCAGCAGTCCGGGACAGGGGATTTGGATGGGCACCGGGGAGCTGTTTTTT.

The chain combines TRBV30 with TRBJ2-1; 13 bases map to TRBD2. The trim removed 1 base at V and 5 bases at J, leaving 2 bases unmatched. The CDR3 contains 15 residues. Germline V gene lookup returns CDR1 GTSNPN and CDR2 SVGIG (reference sequence). As DNA, the CDR3 is TGTGCCTGGAGTGGGACTAGCGGGAGCCACAATGAGCAGTTCTTC. Its translation is CAWSGTSGSHNEQFF.

The chain carries TRBV3-1 (or the pseudogene TRBV3-2) and TRBJ1-1; D may be TRBD1 (5 bases). This CDR3 region has 16 residues. The ends were cut back, 1 base at V and 4 bases at J, with 16 bases in the middle. In germline, CDR1 is LGHDT, CDR2 YNNKEL (reference sequence). The CDR3 DNA reads as TGTGCCAGCAGCCAAGGATCGGAGGGGTTGGGCACTGAAGCTTTCTTT. It specifies CASSQGSEGLGTEAFF.

This sequence joins TRBV19 and TRBJ2-1; D unresolved. The CDR3 covers 15 residues. Trimming cost V 3 bases and J 3 bases, with 12 bases left between them. Germline V gives CDR1 LNHDA, CDR2 SQIVND (reference sequence). CDR3 in amino acids: CASSIGQVVYNEQFF. The CDR3 DNA follows: TGTGCCAGTAGTATCGGCCAGGTAGTCTACAATGAGCAGTTCTTC.

This chain connects TRBV14 to TRBJ2-5, with TRBD2 identical over 11 bases. The CDR3 covers 15 residues. Germline CDR1 is SGHDN and CDR2 is FVKESK. V lost 3 bases, J lost 2 bases, and 2 bases stayed unmatched. CDR3 loop: CASSHVAGGQETQYF. In nucleotides, the CDR3 is TGTGCCAGCAGCCACGTAGCGGGGGGGCAAGAGACCCAGTACTTC. Full variable domain (remainder filled in from reference TRBV14 and TRBJ2-5): EAGVTQFPSHSVIEKGQTVTLRCDPISGHDNLYWYRRVMGKEIKFLLHFVKESKQDESGMPNNRFLAERTGGTYSTLKVQPAELEDSGVYFCASSHVAGGQETQYFGPGTRLLVL.

This clone was recorded at least ten times. This chain links TRBV20-1 with TRBJ2-1; maybe TRBD2 (5 bases). CDR3 size: 13 residues. The germline V gene encodes CDR1 DFQATT and CDR2 SNEGSKA (reference sequence). The V and J ends lost 3 bases and 8 bases respectively, with 14 bases between them. The CDR3 protein is CSASPTRGHEQFF. The CDR3 nucleotides read TGCAGTGCTAGTCCCACTAGAGGCCATGAGCAGTTCTTC.

The chain links TRBV6-5 to TRBJ2-7; D is unclear. The CDR3 sequence is 14 residues long. Germline CDR1 reads MNHEY; CDR2 reads SVGAGI. The ends were cut back, 5 bases at V and 1 base at J, with 12 bases in the middle. CDR3 amino acids: CASSTFRQSYEQYF. CDR3 in DNA: TGTGCCAGCAGTACCTTCAGGCAGTCCTACGAGCAGTACTTC.

This clone was found once. V is TRBV21-1 and J is TRBJ1-4; the DNA was not compared with TRBD1, the D call given in the table. TRBV21-1 counts as a pseudogene. The CDR3 sequence is 14 residues long. This CDR3 is CASRPGQGHEKLFF. Written as DNA, the CDR3 is TGTGCCAGCAGGCCCGGACAGGGACATGAAAAACTGTTTTTT.

This clone was seen once. This chain uses TRBV21-1 with TRBJ2-7; the D call TRBD2 from the table was never checked on the DNA. TRBV21-1 is listed as a pseudogene. This CDR3 spans 16 amino acids. The CDR3 here is CASSKRSGLAGDEQYF. CDR3 DNA: TGTGCCAGCAGCAAACGATCGGGACTAGCGGGAGACGAGCAGTACTTC.

This clone was observed a handful of times. The chain uses TRBV9 and TRBJ2-2, with TRBD1 matching over 7 bases. V was pared by 4 bases and J by 1 base, with 7 bases of the junction left unmatched. CDR3 length: 16 amino acids. Germline values: CDR1 SGDLS, CDR2 YYNGEE. This chain's CDR3 is CASSSSGTVNTGELFF. The CDR3 bases are TGTGCCAGCAGCTCTTCCGGGACAGTGAACACCGGGGAGCTGTTTTTT.

The chain carries TRBV23-1 and TRBJ2-5, with D hard to call. TRBV23-1 is flagged as an ORF with uncertain function. The CDR3 is 18 amino acids. V gave up 0 bases and J gave up 0 bases, with 17 bases separating them. The CDR3 nucleotides are TGCGCCAGCAGTCAATCGCAGAGCAGGCAAGAGTACCAAGAGACCCAGTACTTC. Translating gives CASSQSQSRQEYQETQYF.

V gene TRBV11-2 combines with J gene TRBJ1-6; no firm D call. Trimming removed 6 bases at V and 6 bases at J, with 15 bases between. The CDR3 covers 15 residues. Germline V CDR1 and CDR2: SGHAT, FQNNGV. The CDR3 sequence is CASRSQDSPNSPLHF. Here the CDR3 DNA reads TGTGCCAGCAGATCTCAGGATTCTCCTAATTCACCCCTCCACTTT.

The V call is TRBV7-9, the J call TRBJ2-2, with unresolved D. The germline V gene encodes CDR1 SEHNR and CDR2 FQNEAQ (reference sequence). V dropped 2 bases and J dropped 3 bases, with 10 bases sitting between them. CDR3 length: 15 residues. CDR3 sequence: CASSLFGSDTGELFF. In nucleotides, the CDR3 is TGTGCCAGCAGCTTATTCGGTTCGGACACCGGGGAGCTGTTTTTT.

The chain is built from TRBV5-1 and TRBJ2-5, with 8 positions matching TRBD2. The V segment lost 5 bases and the J segment 5 bases; nucleotides outside the gene matches: 11. Looked up from germline, CDR1 is SGHRS and CDR2 is YFSETQ. The CDR3 has 15 amino acids. In DNA, the CDR3 is TGCGCCAGCAGTGTGCTAGCGGGTACCGGGGAGACCCAGTACTTC. Its protein product is CASSVLAGTGETQYF.

DNA for the CDR3: TGTGCCAGCAGCTTCTCGGGACAGGGGAGGGGTCAGCCCCAGCATTTT. Its protein product is CASSFSGQGRGQPQHF. The chain joins TRBV28 to TRBJ1-5, with 10 bases fitting TRBD1. The CDR3 spans 16 residues. J gave up 6 bases and V 6 bases, and 11 bases lay outside the gene matches. Germline assignment: CDR1 MDHEN and CDR2 SYDVKM.